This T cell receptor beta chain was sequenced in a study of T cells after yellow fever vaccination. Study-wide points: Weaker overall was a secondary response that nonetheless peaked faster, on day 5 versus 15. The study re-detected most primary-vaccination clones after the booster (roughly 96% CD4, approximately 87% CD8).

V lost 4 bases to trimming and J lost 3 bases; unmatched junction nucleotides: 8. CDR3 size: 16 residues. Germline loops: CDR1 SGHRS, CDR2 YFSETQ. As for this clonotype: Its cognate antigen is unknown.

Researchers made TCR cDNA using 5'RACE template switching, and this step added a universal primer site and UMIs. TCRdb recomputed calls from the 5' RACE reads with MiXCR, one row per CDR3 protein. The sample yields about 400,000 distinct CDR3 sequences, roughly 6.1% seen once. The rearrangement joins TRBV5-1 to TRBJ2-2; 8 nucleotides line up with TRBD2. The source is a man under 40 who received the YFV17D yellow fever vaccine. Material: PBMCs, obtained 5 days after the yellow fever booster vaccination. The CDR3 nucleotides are TGCGCCAGCAGCAGGGAGAGCGGGAGTTACACCGGGGAGCTGTTTTTT. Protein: CASSRESGSYTGELFF. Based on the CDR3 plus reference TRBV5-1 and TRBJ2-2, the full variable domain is KAGVTQTPRYLIKTRGQQVTLSCSPISGHRSVSWYQQTPGQGLQFLFEYFSETQRNKGNFPGRFSGRQFSNSRSEMNVSTLELGDSALYLCASSRESGSYTGELFFGEGSRLTVL.